The present T cell receptor beta chain was sequenced within a study of regulatory T cells in long-lasting Graves disease. V lost 5 bases, J lost 4 bases, and 3 bases stayed unmatched. The CDR3 runs to 13 residues. Study findings and constraints: The study found persistent patients shared more public clonotypes (more than 2,500) than new patients (about 890).

Time point: newly diagnosed GD, antithyroid drugs for less than 3 months. Making the TCR library involved RNA that had been extracted from PBMCs. Regarding this clonotype: Its antigen is as yet unknown.

Arm-PCR of CDR3 regions and iRepertoire HTBI primers were the basis on which TCR beta libraries were built. TCRdb reprocessed the multiplex PCR reads with MiXCR, giving one entry per CDR3 protein. The top ten clones hold 23% of a sample with roughly 420,000 distinct CDR3 sequences, roughly 15% of them seen once. The sample was also linked to a second study, of T cells in Graves' hyperthyroidism and ophthalmopathy.

The chain is built from TRBV12-3 or TRBV12-4 and TRBJ1-1, with 8 bases lining up with TRBD1. This material consisted of peripheral blood mononuclear cells (PBMCs), taken at new diagnosis, from a patient treated with antithyroid drugs. This clonotype originated in a woman between 18 and 29 years old with Graves disease. The CDR3 DNA is TGTGCCAGCAGTCACAGGGGGGCCACTGAAGCTTTCTTT. Amino acid sequence: CASSHRGATEAFF.